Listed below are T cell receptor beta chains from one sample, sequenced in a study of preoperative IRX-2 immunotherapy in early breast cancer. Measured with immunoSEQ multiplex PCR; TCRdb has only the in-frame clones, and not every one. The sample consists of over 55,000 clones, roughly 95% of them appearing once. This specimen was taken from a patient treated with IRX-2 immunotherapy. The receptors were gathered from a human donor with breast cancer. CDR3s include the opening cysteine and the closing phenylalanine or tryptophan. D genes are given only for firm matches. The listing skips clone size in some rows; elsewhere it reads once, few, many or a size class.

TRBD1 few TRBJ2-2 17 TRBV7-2 CASSLVVVQGDTGELFF TGTGCCAGCAGCTTAGTAGTGGTGCAGGGGGACACCGGGGAGCTGTTTTTT
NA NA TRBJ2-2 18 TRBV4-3 CASSQALRRGHNTGELFF TGCGCCAGCAGCCAAGCCCTGAGGAGGGGGCACAACACCGGGGAGCTGTTTTTT
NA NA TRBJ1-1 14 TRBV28 CASSLFRKNTEAFF TGTGCCAGCAGTTTATTCAGGAAGAACACTGAAGCTTTCTTT
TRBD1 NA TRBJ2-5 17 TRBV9 CASSPNMRQGGLVTQYF TGTGCCAGCAGCCCCAACATGAGACAGGGGGGTTTGGTGACCCAGTACTTC
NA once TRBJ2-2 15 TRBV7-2 CASSPRLVWTGELFF TGTGCCAGCAGCCCTAGACTAGTGTGGACCGGGGAGCTGTTTTTT
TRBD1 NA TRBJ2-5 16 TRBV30 CAWSDPGTGDGETQYF TGTGCCTGGAGTGACCCGGGGACAGGGGATGGAGAGACCCAGTACTTC
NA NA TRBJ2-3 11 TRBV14 CASSHTDTQYF TGTGCCAGCAGCCACACAGATACGCAGTATTTT
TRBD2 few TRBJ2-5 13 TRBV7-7 CASSPGGPETQYF TGTGCCAGCAGCCCGGGGGGTCCGGAGACCCAGTACTTC
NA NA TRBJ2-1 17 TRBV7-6 CASSRDSGLSSYNEQFF TGTGCCAGCAGCCGGGACTCCGGCCTCAGCTCCTACAATGAGCAGTTCTTC
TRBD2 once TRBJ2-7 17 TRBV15 CATSKQVSGTSLYEQYF TGTGCCACCAGTAAACAGGTTTCCGGGACTAGCCTCTACGAGCAGTACTTC
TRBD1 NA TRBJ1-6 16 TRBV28 CASSFPPRTGNSPLHF TGTGCCAGCAGTTTCCCCCCCAGGACAGGGAATTCACCCCTCCACTTT
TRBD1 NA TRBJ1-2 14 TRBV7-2 CASSVQGAYYGYTF TGTGCCAGCAGCGTACAGGGGGCCTACTATGGCTACACCTTC
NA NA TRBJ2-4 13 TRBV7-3 CASSLQGGNIQYF TGTGCCAGCAGCTTACAGGGGGGGAACATTCAGTACTTC
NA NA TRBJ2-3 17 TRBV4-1 CASSRIQGGVSTDTQYF TGCGCCAGCAGCCGGATACAGGGCGGGGTAAGCACAGATACGCAGTATTTT